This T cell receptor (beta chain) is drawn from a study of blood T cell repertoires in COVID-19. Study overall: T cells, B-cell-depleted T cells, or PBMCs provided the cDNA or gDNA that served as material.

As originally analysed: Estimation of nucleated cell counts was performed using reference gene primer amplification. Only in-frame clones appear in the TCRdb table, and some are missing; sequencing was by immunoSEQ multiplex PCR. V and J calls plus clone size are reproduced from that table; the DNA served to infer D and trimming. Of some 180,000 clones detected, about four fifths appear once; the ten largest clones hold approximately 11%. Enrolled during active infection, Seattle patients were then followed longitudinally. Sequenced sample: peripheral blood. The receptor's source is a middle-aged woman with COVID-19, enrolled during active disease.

The CDR3 DNA reads as TGTGCCAGTAGTGAGGCTTACAATGAGCAGTTCTTC. Amino acid sequence: CASSEAYNEQFF. The chain has TRBV19 and TRBJ2-1; D is unresolved. Trimming removed 5 bases from V and 4 bases from J, with 6 bases in between. Germline assignment: CDR1 LNHDA and CDR2 SQIVND (reference sequence). The CDR3 runs 12 residues.